This T cell receptor (beta chain) was obtained from a study of T cell responses to AZD1222 COVID-19 vaccine. Study as a whole: Pooled together were second doses at about 4 or about 12 weeks. Findings and caveats of the study: Seropositive AZD1222 recipients at baseline numbered only 5 or 6. Spike-specific TCR breadth rose after two AZD1222 doses, and depth rose as well. At 160-218 and 743-854, vaccine-associated CD4 TCRs were dominant, and they spanned spike.

Note on this clone: Its specificity is not known. The same CDR3 also results from other DNA sequences found in this sample.

Germline V gives CDR1 MDHEN, CDR2 SYDVKM. The germline V and J ends were trimmed by 2 bases and 3 bases, with 4 bases remaining between them. This CDR3 region has 12 residues. Assay used: immunoSEQ multiplex PCR; TCRdb lists only in-frame clones, some missing. The table lists some 87,000 clones, roughly nine tenths of them singletons. Here the sequenced sample was peripheral blood, taken on day 0 of AZD1222 vaccination. The receptor was isolated from an adult in good health. The chain employs TRBV28 and TRBJ1-1; no reliable D call. CDR3 in amino acids: CASSLGYTEAFF. CDR3 DNA sequence: TGTGCCAGCAGTTTAGGCTACACTGAAGCTTTCTTT.